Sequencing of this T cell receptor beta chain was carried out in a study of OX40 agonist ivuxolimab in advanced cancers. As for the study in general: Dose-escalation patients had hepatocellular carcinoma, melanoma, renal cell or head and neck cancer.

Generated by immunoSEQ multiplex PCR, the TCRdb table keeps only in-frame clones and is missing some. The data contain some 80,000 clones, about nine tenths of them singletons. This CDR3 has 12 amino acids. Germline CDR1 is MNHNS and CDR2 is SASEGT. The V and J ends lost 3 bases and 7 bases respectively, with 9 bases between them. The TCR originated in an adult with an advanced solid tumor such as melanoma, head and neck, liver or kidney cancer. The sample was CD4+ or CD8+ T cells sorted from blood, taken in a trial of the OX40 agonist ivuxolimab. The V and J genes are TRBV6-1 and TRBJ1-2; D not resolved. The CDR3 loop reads CASSEVRLGYTF. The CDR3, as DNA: TGTGCCAGCAGTGAGGTCCGTCTTGGCTACACCTTC.